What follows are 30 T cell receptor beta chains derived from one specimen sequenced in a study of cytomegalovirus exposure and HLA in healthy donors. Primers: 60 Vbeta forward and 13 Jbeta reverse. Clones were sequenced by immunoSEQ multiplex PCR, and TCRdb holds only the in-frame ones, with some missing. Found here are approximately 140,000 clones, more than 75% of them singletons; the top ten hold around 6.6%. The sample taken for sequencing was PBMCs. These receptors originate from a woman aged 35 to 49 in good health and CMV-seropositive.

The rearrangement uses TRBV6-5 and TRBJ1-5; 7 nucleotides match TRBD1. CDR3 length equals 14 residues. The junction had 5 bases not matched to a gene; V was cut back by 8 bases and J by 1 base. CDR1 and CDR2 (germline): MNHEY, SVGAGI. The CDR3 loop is CASQGTASNQPQHF. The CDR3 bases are TGTGCCAGCCAAGGGACAGCCAGCAATCAGCCCCAGCATTTT.

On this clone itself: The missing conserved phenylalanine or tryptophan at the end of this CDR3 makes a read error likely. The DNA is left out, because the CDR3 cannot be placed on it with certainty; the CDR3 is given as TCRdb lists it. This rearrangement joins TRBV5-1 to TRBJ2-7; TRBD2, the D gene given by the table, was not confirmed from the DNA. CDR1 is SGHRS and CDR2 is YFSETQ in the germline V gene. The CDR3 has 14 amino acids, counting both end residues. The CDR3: CASSPGSEAGGPSL.

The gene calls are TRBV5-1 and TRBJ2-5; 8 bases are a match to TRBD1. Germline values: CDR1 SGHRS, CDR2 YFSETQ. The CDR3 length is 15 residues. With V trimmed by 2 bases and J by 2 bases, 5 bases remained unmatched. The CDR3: CASSFTGGLQETQYF. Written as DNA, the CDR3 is TGCGCCAGCAGCTTTACAGGGGGTCTGCAAGAGACCCAGTACTTC.

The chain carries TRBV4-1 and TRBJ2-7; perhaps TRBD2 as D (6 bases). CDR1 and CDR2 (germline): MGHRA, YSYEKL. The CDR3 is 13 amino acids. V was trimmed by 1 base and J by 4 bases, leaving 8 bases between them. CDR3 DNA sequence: TGCGCCAGCAGCCAAGTTGGGACTTACGAGCAGTACTTC. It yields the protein CASSQVGTYEQYF.

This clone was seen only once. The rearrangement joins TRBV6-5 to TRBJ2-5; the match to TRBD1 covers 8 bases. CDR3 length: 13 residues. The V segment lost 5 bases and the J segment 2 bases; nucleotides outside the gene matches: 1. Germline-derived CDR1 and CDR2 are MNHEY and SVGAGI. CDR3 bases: TGTGCCAGCAGTCGGGACAGGCAAGAGACCCAGTACTTC. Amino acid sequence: CASSRDRQETQYF.

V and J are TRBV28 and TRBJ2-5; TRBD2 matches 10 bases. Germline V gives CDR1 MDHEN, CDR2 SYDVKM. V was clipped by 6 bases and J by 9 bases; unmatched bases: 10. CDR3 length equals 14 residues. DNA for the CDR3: TGTGCCAGCAGGTCTAGCGGGAGTGGAGGGGCCCAGTACTTC. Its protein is CASRSSGSGGAQYF.

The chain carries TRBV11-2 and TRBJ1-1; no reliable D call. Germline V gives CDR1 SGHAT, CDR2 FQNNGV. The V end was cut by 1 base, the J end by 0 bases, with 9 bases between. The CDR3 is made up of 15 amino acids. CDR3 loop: CASSLVAGLNTEAFF. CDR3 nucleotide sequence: TGTGCCAGCAGCTTAGTGGCAGGCCTGAACACTGAAGCTTTCTTT.

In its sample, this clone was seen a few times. CDR3 DNA: TGTGCCAGCAGTCGTGGGACAGGGGACTACGAGCAGTACTTC. Translating it yields CASSRGTGDYEQYF. The rearrangement uses TRBV5-4 and TRBJ2-7; the match to TRBD1 covers 10 bases. The germline gives CDR1 SGHNT, CDR2 YYREEE (reference sequence). The CDR3 sequence is 14 residues long. V was pared by 5 bases and J by 3 bases, with 5 bases of the junction left unmatched. The whole variable domain, remainder taken from reference TRBV5-4 and TRBJ2-7, is ETGVTQSPTHLIKTRGQQVTLRCSSQSGHNTVSWYQQALGQGPQFIFQYYREEENGRGNFPPRFSGLQFPNYSSELNVNALELDDSALYLCASSRGTGDYEQYFGPGTRLTVT.

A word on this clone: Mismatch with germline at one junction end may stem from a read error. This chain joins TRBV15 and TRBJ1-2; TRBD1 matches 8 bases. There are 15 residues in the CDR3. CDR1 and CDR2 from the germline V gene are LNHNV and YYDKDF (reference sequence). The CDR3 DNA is TGTGCCACCAGCCGAGACAGGGGACCGATCTATGGCTACACCTTC. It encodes CATSRDRGPIYGYTF.

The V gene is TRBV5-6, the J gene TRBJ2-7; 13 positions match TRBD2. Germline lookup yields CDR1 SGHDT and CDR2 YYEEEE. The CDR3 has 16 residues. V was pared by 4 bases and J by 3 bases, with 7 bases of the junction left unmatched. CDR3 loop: CASSATSGRALYEQYF. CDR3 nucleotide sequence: TGTGCCAGCAGCGCAACTAGCGGGAGGGCCCTCTACGAGCAGTACTTC.

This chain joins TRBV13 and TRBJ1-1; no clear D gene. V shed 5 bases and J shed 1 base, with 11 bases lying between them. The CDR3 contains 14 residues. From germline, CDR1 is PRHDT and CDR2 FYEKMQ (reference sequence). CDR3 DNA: TGTGCCAGCAGCCTCTGGGCAGGGAACACTGAAGCTTTCTTT. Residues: CASSLWAGNTEAFF.

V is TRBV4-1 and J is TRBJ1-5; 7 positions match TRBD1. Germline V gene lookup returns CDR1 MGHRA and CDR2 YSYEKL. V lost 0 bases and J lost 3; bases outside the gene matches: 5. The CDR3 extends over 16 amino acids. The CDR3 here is CASSQDPGTVNQPQHF. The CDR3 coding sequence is TGCGCCAGCAGCCAAGATCCCGGGACAGTCAATCAGCCCCAGCATTTT.

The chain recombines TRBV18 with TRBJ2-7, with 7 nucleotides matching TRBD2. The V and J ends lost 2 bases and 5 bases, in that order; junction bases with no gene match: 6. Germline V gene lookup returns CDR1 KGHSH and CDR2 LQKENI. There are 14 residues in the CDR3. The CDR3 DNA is TGTGCCAGCTCACCAAGGCGGGAGATAGACGAGCAGTACTTC. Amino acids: CASSPRREIDEQYF.

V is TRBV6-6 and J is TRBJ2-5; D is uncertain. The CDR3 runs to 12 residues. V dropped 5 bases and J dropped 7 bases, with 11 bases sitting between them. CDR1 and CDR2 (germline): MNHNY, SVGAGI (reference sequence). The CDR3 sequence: CASSLSPGTQYF. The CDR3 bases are TGTGCCAGCAGTCTCTCCCCGGGGACCCAGTACTTC.

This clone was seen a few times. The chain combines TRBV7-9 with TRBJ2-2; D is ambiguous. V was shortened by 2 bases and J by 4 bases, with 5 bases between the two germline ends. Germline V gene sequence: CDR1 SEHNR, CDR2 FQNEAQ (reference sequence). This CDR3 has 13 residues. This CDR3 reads CASSLQATGELFF. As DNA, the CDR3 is TGTGCCAGCAGCTTACAAGCCACCGGGGAGCTGTTTTTT.

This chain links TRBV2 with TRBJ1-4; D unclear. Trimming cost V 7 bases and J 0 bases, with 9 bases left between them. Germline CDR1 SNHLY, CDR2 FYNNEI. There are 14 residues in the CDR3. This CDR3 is CASKWAATNEKLFF. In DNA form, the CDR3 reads TGTGCCAGCAAGTGGGCAGCAACTAATGAAAAACTGTTTTTT.

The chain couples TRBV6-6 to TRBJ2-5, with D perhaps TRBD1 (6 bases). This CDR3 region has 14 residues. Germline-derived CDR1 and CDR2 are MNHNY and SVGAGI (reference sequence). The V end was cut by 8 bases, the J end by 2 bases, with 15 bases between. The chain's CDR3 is CASGGRNIQETQYF. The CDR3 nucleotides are TGTGCCAGCGGGGGCAGAAATATACAAGAGACCCAGTACTTC.

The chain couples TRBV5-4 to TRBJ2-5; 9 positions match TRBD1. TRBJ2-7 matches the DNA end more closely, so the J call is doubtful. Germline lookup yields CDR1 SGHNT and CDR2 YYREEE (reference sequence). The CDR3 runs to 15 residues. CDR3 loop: CASSKPGTGSHEQYF. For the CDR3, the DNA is TGTGCCAGCAGCAAACCAGGGACAGGGTCCCACGAGCAGTACTTC.

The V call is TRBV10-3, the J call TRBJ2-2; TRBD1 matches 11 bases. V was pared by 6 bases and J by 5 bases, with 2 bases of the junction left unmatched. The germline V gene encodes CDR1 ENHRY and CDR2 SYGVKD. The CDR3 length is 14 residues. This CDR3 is CAIRGQGDTGELFF. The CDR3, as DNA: TGTGCCATCAGGGGACAGGGGGATACCGGGGAGCTGTTTTTT.

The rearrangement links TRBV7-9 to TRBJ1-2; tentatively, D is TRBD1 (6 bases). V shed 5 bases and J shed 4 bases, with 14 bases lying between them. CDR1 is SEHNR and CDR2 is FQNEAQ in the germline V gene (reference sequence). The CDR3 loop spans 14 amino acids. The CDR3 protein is CASSRGQTSYGYTF. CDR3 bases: TGTGCCAGCAGCCGAGGACAGACCTCCTATGGCTACACCTTC.

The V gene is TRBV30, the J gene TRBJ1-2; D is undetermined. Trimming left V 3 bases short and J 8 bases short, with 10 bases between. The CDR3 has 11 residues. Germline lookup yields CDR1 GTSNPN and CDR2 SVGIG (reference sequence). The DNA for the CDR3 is TGTGCCTGGAGCGCCCGGGTAGGCTACACCTTC. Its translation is CAWSARVGYTF.

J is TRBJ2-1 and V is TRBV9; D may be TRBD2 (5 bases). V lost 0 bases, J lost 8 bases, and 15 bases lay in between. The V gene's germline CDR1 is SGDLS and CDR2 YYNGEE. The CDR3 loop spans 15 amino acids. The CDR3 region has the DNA TGTGCCAGCAGCGTAGGGCCTGGGAGATCCTATGAGCAGTTCTTC. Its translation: CASSVGPGRSYEQFF.

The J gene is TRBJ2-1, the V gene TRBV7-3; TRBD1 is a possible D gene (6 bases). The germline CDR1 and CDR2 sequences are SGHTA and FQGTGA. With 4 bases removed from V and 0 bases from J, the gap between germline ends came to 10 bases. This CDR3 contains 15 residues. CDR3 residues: CASSSGQSSYNEQFF. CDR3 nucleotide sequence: TGTGCCAGCAGCTCAGGACAGAGCTCCTACAATGAGCAGTTCTTC.

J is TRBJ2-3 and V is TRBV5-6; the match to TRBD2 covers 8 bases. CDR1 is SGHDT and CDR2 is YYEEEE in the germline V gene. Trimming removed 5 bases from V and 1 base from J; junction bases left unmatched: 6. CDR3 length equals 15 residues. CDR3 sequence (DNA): TGTGCCAGCAGACCCCCGGGACTAGGCACAGATACGCAGTATTTT. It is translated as CASRPPGLGTDTQYF. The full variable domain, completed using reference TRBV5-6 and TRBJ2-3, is DAGVTQSPTHLIKTRGQQVTLRCSPKSGHDTVSWYQQALGQGPQFIFQYYEEEERQRGNFPDRFSGHQFPNYSSELNVNALLLGDSALYLCASRPPGLGTDTQYFGPGTRLTVL.

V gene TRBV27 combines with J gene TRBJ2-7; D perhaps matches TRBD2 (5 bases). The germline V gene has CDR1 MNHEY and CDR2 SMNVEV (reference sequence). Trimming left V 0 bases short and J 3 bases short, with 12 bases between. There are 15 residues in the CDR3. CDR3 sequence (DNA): TGTGCCAGCAGTTTATCGGGGAGTGCCTACTACGAGCAGTACTTC. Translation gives CASSLSGSAYYEQYF.

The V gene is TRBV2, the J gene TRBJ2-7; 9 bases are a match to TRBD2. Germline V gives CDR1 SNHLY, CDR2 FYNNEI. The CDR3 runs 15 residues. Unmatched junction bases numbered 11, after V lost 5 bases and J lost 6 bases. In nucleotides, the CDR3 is TGTGCCAGCAGTACAACGGGTGCGGGAGGGCTCGAGCAGTACTTC. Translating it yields CASSTTGAGGLEQYF.

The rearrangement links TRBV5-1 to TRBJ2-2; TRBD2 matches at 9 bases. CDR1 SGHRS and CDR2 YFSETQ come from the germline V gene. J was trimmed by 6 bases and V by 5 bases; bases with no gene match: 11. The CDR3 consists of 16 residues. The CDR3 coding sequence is TGCGCCAGCAGAAGGCAAGGACTAGCGAGTGCCGGGGAGCTGTTTTTT. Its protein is CASRRQGLASAGELFF. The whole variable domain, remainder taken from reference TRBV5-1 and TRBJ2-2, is KAGVTQTPRYLIKTRGQQVTLSCSPISGHRSVSWYQQTPGQGLQFLFEYFSETQRNKGNFPGRFSGRQFSNSRSEMNVSTLELGDSALYLCASRRQGLASAGELFFGEGSRLTVL.

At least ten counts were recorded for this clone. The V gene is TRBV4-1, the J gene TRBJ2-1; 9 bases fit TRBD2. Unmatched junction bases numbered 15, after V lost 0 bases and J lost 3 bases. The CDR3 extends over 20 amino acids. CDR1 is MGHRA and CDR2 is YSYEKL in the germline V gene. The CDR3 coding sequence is TGCGCCAGCAGCCAAGATCGGGGCTATAGCGGGAGAAGTTTCTACAATGAGCAGTTCTTC. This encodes CASSQDRGYSGRSFYNEQFF.

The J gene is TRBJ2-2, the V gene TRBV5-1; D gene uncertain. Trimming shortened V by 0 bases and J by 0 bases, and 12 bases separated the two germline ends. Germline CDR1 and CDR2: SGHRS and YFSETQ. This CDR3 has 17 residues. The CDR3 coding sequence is TGCGCCAGCAGCTTGGTGGTAGCTCACCCGAACACCGGGGAGCTGTTTTTT. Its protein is CASSLVVAHPNTGELFF.

The CDR3 nucleotides are TGTGCCAGCAGCGCGGGACAGGGTAACGAAAAACTGTTTTTT. This codes for CASSAGQGNEKLFF. V gene TRBV9 combines with J gene TRBJ1-4; 9 bases match TRBD1. Germline trimming cut 3 bases from V and 8 bases from J; bases unmatched to any gene: 5. Per the germline V gene, CDR1 is SGDLS and CDR2 is YYNGEE. CDR3 length: 14 amino acids.